This entry lists 5 T cell receptor beta chains sequenced from one sample in a study of shared clonotypes between healthy human individuals (TCRdb year 2020). Library generation was performed with the immunoSEQ multiplex PCR assay. Held by TCRdb, this immuneACCESS table contains in-frame sequences only and omits some clones. Under half of the omission traces to an unresolved V gene where checked; the cause of the rest is unknown. Recorded for this sample are approximately 1,500,000 clones; 95% to 99% of them occurred a single time. The ten largest account for about 0.45% of the sample. The source material was naive CD4+ T cells sorted from blood. Sample cell subset or site, as interpreted from the label and publication: CD45RA+ positively selected. The receptors were gathered from a man aged 25 to 40 in good health.

The chain combines TRBV19 with TRBJ1-2; D is possibly TRBD1 (6 bases). In germline, CDR1 is LNHDA, CDR2 SQIVND (reference sequence). Deletions cut 5 bases from V and 5 bases from J, with 15 bases between. The CDR3 sequence is 14 residues long. CDR3 nucleotides: TGTGCCAGTAGTCCGCCCCGGGACACTTATGGCTACACCTTC. Protein sequence: CASSPPRDTYGYTF.

This chain connects TRBV19 to TRBJ2-5; 7 bases are a match to TRBD2. V shed 3 bases and J 4 bases; nucleotides not matched to a gene: 5. Germline CDR1 reads LNHDA; CDR2 reads SQIVND (reference sequence). The CDR3 sequence is 14 residues long. DNA of the CDR3: TGTGCCAGTAGTATGGGGGGGGTCCCAGAGACCCAGTACTTC. It specifies CASSMGGVPETQYF.

The chain has TRBV19 and TRBJ2-5; possible D gene TRBD2, 5 bases. CDR1 and CDR2 (germline): LNHDA, SQIVND (reference sequence). With 11 bases removed from V and 2 bases from J, the gap between germline ends came to 15 bases. There are 13 residues in the CDR3. Written as DNA, the CDR3 is TGTGCCTCCTCGGACGGGAAACAAGAGACCCAGTACTTC. Translating gives CASSDGKQETQYF.

The chain recombines TRBV5-1 with TRBJ1-1, with 10 positions matching TRBD1. Germline loops: CDR1 SGHRS, CDR2 YFSETQ. With V trimmed by 0 bases and J by 1 base, 3 bases remained unmatched. The CDR3 spans 16 residues. The CDR3 region has the DNA TGCGCCAGCAGCTTGGCAGGGGACAGGGGGAACACTGAAGCTTTCTTT. Its translation: CASSLAGDRGNTEAFF.

The V call is TRBV9, the J call TRBJ1-2; D gene uncertain. V lost 4 bases and J lost 8, with 12 bases in between. Looked up from germline, CDR1 is SGDLS and CDR2 is YYNGEE. The CDR3 has 12 amino acids. The CDR3 DNA follows: TGTGCCAGCAGCCGTAGGACGGCAGGCTACACCTTC. Its protein product is CASSRRTAGYTF.